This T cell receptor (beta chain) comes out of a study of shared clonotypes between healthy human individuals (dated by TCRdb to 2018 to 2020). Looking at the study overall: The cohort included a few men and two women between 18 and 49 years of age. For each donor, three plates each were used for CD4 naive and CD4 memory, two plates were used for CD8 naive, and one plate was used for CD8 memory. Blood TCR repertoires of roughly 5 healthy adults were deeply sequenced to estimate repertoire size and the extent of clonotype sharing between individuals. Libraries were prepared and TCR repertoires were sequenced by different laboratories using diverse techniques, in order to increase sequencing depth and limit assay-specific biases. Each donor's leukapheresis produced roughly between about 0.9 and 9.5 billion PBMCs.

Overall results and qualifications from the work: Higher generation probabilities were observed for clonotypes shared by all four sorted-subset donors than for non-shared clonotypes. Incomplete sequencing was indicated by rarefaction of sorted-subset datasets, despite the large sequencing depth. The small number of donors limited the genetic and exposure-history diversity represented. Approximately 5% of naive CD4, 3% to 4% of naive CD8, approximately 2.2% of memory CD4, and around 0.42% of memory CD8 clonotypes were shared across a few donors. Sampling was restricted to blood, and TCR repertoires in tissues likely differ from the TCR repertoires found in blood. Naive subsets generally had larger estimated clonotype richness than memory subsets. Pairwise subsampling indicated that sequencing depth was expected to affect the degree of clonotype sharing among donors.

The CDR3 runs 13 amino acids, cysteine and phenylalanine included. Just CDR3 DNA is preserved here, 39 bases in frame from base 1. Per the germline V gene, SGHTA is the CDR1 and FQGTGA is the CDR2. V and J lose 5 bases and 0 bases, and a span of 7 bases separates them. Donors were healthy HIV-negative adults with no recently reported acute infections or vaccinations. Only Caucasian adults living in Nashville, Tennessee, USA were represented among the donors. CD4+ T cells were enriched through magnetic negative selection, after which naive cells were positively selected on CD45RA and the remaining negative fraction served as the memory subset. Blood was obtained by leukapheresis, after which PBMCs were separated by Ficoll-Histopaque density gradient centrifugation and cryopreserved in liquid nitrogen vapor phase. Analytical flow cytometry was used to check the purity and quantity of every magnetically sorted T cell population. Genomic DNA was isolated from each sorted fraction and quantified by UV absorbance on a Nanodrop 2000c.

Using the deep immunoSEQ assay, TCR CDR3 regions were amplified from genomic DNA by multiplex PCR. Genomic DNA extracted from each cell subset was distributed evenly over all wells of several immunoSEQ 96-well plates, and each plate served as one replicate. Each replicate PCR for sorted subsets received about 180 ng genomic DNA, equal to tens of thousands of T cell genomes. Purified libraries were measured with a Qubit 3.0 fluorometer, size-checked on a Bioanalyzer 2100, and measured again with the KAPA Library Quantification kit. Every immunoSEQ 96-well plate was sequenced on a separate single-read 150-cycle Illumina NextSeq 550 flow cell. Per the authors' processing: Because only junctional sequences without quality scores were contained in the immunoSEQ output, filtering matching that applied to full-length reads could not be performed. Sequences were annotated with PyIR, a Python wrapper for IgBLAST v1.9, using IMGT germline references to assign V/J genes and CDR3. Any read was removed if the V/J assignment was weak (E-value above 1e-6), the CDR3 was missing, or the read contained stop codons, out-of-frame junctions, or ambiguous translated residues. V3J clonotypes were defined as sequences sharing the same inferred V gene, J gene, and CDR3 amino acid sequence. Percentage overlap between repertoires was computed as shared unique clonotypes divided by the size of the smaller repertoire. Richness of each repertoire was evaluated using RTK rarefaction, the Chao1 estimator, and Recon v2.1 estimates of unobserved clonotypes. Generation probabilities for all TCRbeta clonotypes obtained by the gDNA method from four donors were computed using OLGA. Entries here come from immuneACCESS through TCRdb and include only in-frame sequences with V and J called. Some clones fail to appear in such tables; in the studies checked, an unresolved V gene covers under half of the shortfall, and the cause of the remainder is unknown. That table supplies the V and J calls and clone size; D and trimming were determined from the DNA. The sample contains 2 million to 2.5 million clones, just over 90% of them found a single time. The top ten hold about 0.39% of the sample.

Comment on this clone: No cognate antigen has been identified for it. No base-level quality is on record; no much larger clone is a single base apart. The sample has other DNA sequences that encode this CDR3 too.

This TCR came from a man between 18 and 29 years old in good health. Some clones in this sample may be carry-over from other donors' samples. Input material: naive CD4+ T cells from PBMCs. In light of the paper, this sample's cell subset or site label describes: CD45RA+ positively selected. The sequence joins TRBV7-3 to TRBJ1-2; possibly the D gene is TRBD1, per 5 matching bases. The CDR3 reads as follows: CASSQGPNYGYTF. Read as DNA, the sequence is TGTGCCAGCAGCCAGGGACCTAACTATGGCTACACCTTC.